These T cell receptor beta chains were read from a single sample in a study of shared clonotypes between healthy human individuals. The table came from immunoSEQ multiplex PCR; TCRdb's copy has only in-frame clones and leaves some out. The sample includes about 2.3 million clones, about 92% of them seen just once. Sequencing was performed on naive CD4+ T cells from PBMCs. Source of these receptors: a man younger than 35 in good health. Some clones in this sample may be carry-over from other donors' samples. CDR3s leave out the opening cysteine and the closing phenylalanine or tryptophan. Fields, in order: J gene, V gene, D gene, CDR3 protein. A D gene is named only where the DNA matches it firmly.

>TRBJ2-7|TRBV5-6|NA
ASRPLGLGNDY
>TRBJ2-7|TRBV28|NA
ASKSGSYEQY
>TRBJ1-3|TRBV19|TRBD1
ASDPTGTGMGNTIY
>TRBJ2-1|TRBV5-1|TRBD2
ASSPIPSGGYNEQF
>TRBJ2-3|TRBV6-5|NA
ASSYRTVTDTQY
>TRBJ1-5|TRBV7-2|NA
ASSDRGRWDQPQH
>TRBJ2-7|TRBV2|TRBD1
ASSENRGREQY
>TRBJ2-7|TRBV25-1|TRBD2
ASSVGTSAGEQY
>TRBJ2-7|TRBV5-1|TRBD1
ASSLPDRGLYEQY
>TRBJ2-7|TRBV7-9|NA
ASSLRDRTYEQY
>TRBJ1-1|TRBV28|NA
ASTGAPVGTEAF
>TRBJ2-5|TRBV28|NA
ASEEGRGETQY
>TRBJ2-2|TRBV5-1|NA
ASSSLAGSNTGELF
>TRBJ1-4|TRBV5-1|NA
ASSFSGTNEKLF
>TRBJ2-2|TRBV7-2|NA
ASSPAPQVTGELF
>TRBJ1-1|TRBV5-6|NA
ASSLGGRNTEAF
>TRBJ2-4|TRBV7-9|NA
ASSPTPPLAKNIQY
>TRBJ1-3|TRBV30|TRBD1
AWGTGFVGNTIY
>TRBJ1-2|TRBV5-1|TRBD1
ASSPGTVGYGYT
>TRBJ1-5|TRBV7-9|NA
ASSLDGAGQPQH
>TRBJ1-1|TRBV28|NA
AAGVVNTEAF
>TRBJ2-7|TRBV30|TRBD2
AYTGTSGIIPYEQY
>TRBJ2-1|TRBV6-6|NA
ASSFEAIFEHEQF
>TRBJ2-7|TRBV4-1|TRBD2
ASSQDAGDEQY
>TRBJ1-1|TRBV29-1|NA
SVRGVMNTEAF
>TRBJ2-7|TRBV19|NA
ASSIRRGAGIAYEQY
>TRBJ1-2|TRBV29-1|NA
SVDPPGGYGYT
>NA|TRBV11-2|NA
ASSLRGQFYEQY
>TRBJ1-1|TRBV7-6|NA
ASSLMSVNTEAF
>TRBJ2-1|TRBV28|NA
ASSLYSANEQF
>TRBJ2-5|TRBV18|NA
ASSPTVSGQETQY
>TRBJ2-3|TRBV11-3|NA
ASSNGASVTDTQY
>TRBJ1-4|TRBV28|NA
ASSWPGGTNEKLF
>TRBJ2-5|TRBV5-6|TRBD1
ASSLPGTGSEVWWTQY
>TRBJ2-1|TRBV9|NA
ASSGDAYNEQF
>TRBJ2-7|TRBV2|NA
ASSVTGSLGEQY
>TRBJ2-7|TRBV28|NA
ASRPTTYEQY
>TRBJ2-1|TRBV28|TRBD2
ASITSGSVDEQF
>TRBJ2-7|TRBV5-1|TRBD1
ASSLAGDRVYYEQY
>TRBJ2-1|TRBV7-9|TRBD1
ASSLDRSGQGAYNEQF
>TRBJ2-2|TRBV30|NA
AWNQGSTGELF
>TRBJ2-7|TRBV6-1|NA
ASRGAGASEQY
>TRBJ1-1|TRBV7-9|TRBD1
ASTFQGAIPNTEAF
>TRBJ2-5|TRBV18|TRBD1
ASSPPTTGGWQETQY
>TRBJ1-1|TRBV19|TRBD1
ASSIAGGNTEAF
>TRBJ2-7|TRBV2|NA
ASRGQTVASEQY